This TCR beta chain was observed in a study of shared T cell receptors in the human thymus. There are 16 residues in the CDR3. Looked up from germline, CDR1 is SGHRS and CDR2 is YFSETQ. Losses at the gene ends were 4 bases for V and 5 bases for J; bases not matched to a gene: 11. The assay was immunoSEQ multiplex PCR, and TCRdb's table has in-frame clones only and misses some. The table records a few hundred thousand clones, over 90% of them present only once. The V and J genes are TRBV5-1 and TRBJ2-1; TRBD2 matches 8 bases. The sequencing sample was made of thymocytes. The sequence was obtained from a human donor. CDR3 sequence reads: CASSTRSGLGNNEQFF. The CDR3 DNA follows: TGCGCCAGCAGCACCCGCTCGGGACTAGGAAACAATGAGCAGTTCTTC. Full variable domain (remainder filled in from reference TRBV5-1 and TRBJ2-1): KAGVTQTPRYLIKTRGQQVTLSCSPISGHRSVSWYQQTPGQGLQFLFEYFSETQRNKGNFPGRFSGRQFSNSRSEMNVSTLELGDSALYLCASSTRSGLGNNEQFFGPGTRLTVL.